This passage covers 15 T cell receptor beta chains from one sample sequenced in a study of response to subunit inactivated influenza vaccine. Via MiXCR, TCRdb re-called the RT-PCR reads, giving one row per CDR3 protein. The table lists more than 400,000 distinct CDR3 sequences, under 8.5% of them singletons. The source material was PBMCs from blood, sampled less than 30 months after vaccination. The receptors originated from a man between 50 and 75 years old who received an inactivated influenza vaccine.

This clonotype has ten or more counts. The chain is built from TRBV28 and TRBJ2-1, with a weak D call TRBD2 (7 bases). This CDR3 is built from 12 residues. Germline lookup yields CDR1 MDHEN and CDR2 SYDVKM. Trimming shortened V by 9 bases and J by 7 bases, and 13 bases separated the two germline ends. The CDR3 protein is CASEGGGNEQFF. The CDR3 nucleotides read TGTGCCAGTGAGGGGGGAGGGAATGAGCAGTTCTTC.

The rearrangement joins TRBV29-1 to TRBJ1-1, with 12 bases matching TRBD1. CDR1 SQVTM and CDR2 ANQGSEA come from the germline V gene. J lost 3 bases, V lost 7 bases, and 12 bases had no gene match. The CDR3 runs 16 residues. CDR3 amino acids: CSDWGQGADTDTEAFF. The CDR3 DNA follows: TGCAGCGATTGGGGACAGGGGGCAGATACGGACACTGAAGCTTTCTTT. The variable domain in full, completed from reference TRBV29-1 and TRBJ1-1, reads SAVISQKPSRDICQRGTSLTIQCQVDSQVTMMFWYRQQPGQSLTLIATANQGSEATYESGFVIDKFPISRPNLTFSTLTVSNMSPEDSSIYLCSDWGQGADTDTEAFFGQGTRLTVV.

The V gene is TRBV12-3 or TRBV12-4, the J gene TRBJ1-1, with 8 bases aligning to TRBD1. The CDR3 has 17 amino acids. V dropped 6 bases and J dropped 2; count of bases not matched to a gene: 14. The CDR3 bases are TGTGCCAGCAGATACCGTCTAGGACAGGGAAATAACACTGAAGCTTTCTTT. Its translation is CASRYRLGQGNNTEAFF.

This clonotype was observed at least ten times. The CDR3 DNA reads as TGTGCCAGCAGCGGGCAGGGGGTTTCAGCTTTCTTT. As protein: CASSGQGVSAFF. This chain uses TRBV7-9 with TRBJ1-1; the match to TRBD1 covers 7 bases. This CDR3 contains 12 residues. The junction had 7 bases not matched to a gene; V was cut back by 5 bases and J by 10 bases. The germline V gene has CDR1 SEHNR and CDR2 FQNEAQ (reference sequence). Supplemented by reference TRBV7-9 and TRBJ1-1, the full variable domain reads DTGVSQNPRHKITKRGQNVTFRCDPISEHNRLYWYRQTLGQGPEFLTYFQNEAQLEKSRLLSDRFSAERPKGSFSTLEIQRTEQGDSAMYLCASSGQGVSAFFGQGTRLTVV.

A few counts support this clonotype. The CDR3 loop is CASSFWGQGEAFF. CDR3 coding DNA: TGTGCCAGCAGTTTCTGGGGGCAGGGTGAAGCTTTCTTT. This rearrangement joins TRBV6-2 or TRBV6-3 to TRBJ1-1, with D maybe TRBD1 (6 bases). The CDR3 covers 13 residues. The germline V gene encodes CDR1 MNHEY and CDR2 SVGEGT. Trimming removed 4 bases at V and 7 bases at J, with 13 bases between.

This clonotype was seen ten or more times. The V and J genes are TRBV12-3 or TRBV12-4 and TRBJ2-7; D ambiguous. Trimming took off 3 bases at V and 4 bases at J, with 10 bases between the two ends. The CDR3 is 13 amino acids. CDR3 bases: TGTGCCAGCAGTTTGGGTTTTCGATACGAGCAGTACTTC. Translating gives CASSLGFRYEQYF.

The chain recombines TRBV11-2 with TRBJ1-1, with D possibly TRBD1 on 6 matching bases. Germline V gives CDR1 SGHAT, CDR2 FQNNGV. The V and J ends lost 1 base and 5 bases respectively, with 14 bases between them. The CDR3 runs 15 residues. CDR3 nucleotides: TGTGCCAGCAGCTTAGGTAACAGGGTGCAGACTGAAGCTTTCTTT. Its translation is CASSLGNRVQTEAFF.

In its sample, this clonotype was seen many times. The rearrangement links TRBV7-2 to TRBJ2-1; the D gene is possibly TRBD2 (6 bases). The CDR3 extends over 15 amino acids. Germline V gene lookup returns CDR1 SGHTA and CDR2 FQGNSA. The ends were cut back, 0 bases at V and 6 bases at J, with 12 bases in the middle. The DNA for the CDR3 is TGTGCCAGCAGCTTAGCTAGCGCGGGGATCAATGAGCAGTTCTTC. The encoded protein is CASSLASAGINEQFF. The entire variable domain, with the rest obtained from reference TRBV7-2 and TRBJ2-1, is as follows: GAGVSQSPSNKVTEKGKDVELRCDPISGHTALYWYRQSLGQGLEFLIYFQGNSAPDKSGLPSDRFSAERTGGSVSTLTIQRTQQEDSAVYLCASSLASAGINEQFFGPGTRLTVL.

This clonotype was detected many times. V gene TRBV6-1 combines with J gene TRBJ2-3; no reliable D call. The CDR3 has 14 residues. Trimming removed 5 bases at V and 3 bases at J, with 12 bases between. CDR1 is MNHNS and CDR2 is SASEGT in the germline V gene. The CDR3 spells CASSKISLTDTQYF. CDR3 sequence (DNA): TGTGCCAGCAGTAAGATCTCCCTTACAGATACGCAGTATTTT.

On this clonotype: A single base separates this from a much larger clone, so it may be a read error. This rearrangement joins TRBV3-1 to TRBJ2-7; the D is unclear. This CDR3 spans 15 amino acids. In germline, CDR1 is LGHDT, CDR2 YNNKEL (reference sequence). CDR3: CASSQRGASSDEQYF. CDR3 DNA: TGTGCCAGCAGCCAACGTGGTGCGAGCTCCGACGAGCAGTACTTC.

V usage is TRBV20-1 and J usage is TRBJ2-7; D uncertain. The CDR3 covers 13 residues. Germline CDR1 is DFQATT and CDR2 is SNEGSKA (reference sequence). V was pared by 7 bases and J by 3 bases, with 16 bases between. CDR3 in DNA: TGCAGTGTTGTCTCGACTCTCGGCTACGAGCAGTACTTC. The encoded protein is CSVVSTLGYEQYF.

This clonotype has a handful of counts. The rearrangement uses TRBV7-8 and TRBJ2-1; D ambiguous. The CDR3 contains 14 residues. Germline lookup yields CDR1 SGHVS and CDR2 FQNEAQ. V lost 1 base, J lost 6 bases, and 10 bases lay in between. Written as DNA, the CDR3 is TGTGCCAGCAGCTTAGAGGGCATTGCCAATGAGCAGTTCTTC. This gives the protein CASSLEGIANEQFF.

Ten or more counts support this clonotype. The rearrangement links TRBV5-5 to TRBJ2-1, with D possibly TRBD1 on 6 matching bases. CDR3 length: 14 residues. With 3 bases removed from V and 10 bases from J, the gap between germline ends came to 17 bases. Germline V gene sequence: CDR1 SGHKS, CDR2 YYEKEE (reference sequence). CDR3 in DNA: TGTGCCAGCAGCTCCCCACAGGGTGCGGAGGAGCAGTTCTTC. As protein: CASSSPQGAEEQFF.

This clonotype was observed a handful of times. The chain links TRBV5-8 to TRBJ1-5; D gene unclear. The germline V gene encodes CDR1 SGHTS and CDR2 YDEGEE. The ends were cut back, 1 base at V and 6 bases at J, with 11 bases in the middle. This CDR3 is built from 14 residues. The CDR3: CASSLTRGGQPQHF. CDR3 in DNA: TGTGCCAGCAGCTTGACCCGAGGTGGTCAGCCCCAGCATTTT. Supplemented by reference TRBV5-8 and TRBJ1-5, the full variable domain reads EAGVTQSPTHLIKTRGQQATLRCSPISGHTSVYWYQQALGLGLQFLLWYDEGEERNRGNFPPRFSGRQFPNYSSELNVNALELEDSALYLCASSLTRGGQPQHFGDGTRLSIL.

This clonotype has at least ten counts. CDR3 sequence reads: CASSFRQGTKNSPLHF. For the CDR3, the DNA is TGTGCCAGCAGCTTTCGACAGGGGACGAAGAATTCACCCCTCCACTTT. The chain employs TRBV7-2 and TRBJ1-6, with 8 positions matching TRBD1. Germline V CDR1 and CDR2: SGHTA, FQGNSA. V shed 3 bases and J 7 bases; nucleotides not matched to a gene: 8. The CDR3 has 16 amino acids.